One and the same sample provided the 23 T cell receptor beta chains below, sequenced in a study of blood T cell repertoires in COVID-19 (dated by TCRdb to the early 2020s). The library was built by means of the immunoSEQ multiplex PCR assay. TCRdb limited this immuneACCESS table to in-frame rearrangements with V and J called. A share of clones is missing; checked studies link under half to unresolved V genes, and the rest is unexplained. The sample data list more than 60,000 clones, and 65% to 85% of these were observed just once. Of the sample, just under 6% falls within the top ten clones. The sequencing sample was made of peripheral blood. Source of these receptors: a man aged 55 to 70 with active or convalescent COVID-19.

This clone was seen more than once but under ten times. The same CDR3 arises from other DNA sequences in this sample as well. CDR3 in amino acids: CASSPSSYNSPLHF. The CDR3 nucleotides are TGTGCCAGCAGCCCCAGCTCCTATAATTCACCCCTCCACTTT. This sequence joins TRBV7-2 and TRBJ1-6; D is uncertain. V was clipped by 5 bases and J by 0 bases, with 5 bases between them. The CDR3 consists of 14 residues. CDR1 and CDR2 from the germline V gene are SGHTA and FQGNSA.

The sample holds a few counts of this clone. J is TRBJ2-7 and V is TRBV6-2 or TRBV6-3, with D unresolved. The CDR3 covers 14 residues. In germline, CDR1 is MNHEY, CDR2 SVGEGT. Trimming removed 2 bases from V and 3 bases from J, with 11 bases in between. CDR3 coding DNA: TGTGCCAGCAGTTACCCCGCGCCCGTCTACGAGCAGTACTTC. This gives the protein CASSYPAPVYEQYF.

The chain carries TRBV6-2 or TRBV6-3 and TRBJ2-7; 10 nucleotides align to TRBD2. The trim removed 0 bases at V and 4 bases at J, leaving 9 bases unmatched. The CDR3 sequence is 17 residues long. Looked up from germline, CDR1 is MNHEY and CDR2 is SVGEGT. CDR3 coding DNA: TGTGCCAGCAGTTACTCGAACAGAGCGGGGGGGTTGTACGAGCAGTACTTC. Its protein is CASSYSNRAGGLYEQYF.

This clone appeared a single time. The chain joins TRBV6-4 to TRBJ2-7, with TRBD2 matching over 11 bases. The CDR3 has 15 amino acids. The trim removed 5 bases at V and 6 bases at J, leaving 9 bases unmatched. CDR1 and CDR2 (germline): MRHNA, SNTAGT. CDR3 residues: CASSPRLAGLFEQYF. DNA for the CDR3: TGTGCCAGCAGTCCTCGACTAGCGGGGCTCTTCGAGCAGTACTTC.

The chain joins TRBV5-1 to TRBJ1-2, with TRBD1 identical over 8 bases. Per germline, CDR1 SGHRS and CDR2 YFSETQ. Unmatched junction bases numbered 13, after V lost 4 bases and J lost 5 bases. The CDR3 totals 16 residues. In DNA form, the CDR3 reads TGCGCCAGCAGCAAAGGGACAGGAGAGGGGGCTTATGGCTACACCTTC. It translates to CASSKGTGEGAYGYTF.

The V call is TRBV6-1, the J call TRBJ2-7; D is uncertain. Germline CDR1 and CDR2: MNHNS and SASEGT. Trimming shortened V by 3 bases and J by 1 base, and 10 bases separated the two germline ends. The CDR3 has 14 residues. The CDR3 reads CASSEINGSYEQYF. In nucleotides, the CDR3 is TGTGCCAGCAGTGAGATTAACGGGTCCTACGAGCAGTACTTC.

As regards this clone: One end of the junction fails to match germline, which may point to a read error. The genes are TRBV7-7 and TRBJ2-2; maybe TRBD1 (6 bases). Germline CDR1 and CDR2: SSHAT and FNYEAQ (reference sequence). The CDR3 totals 16 residues. The CDR3 here is CASSLAQTGSTGELFF. The CDR3 region has the DNA TGTGCTAGCAGCTTAGCCCAGACAGGCAGCACCGGGGAGCTGTTTTTT.

The V and J genes are TRBV19 and TRBJ2-3, with 7 bases that match TRBD2. Looked up from germline, CDR1 is LNHDA and CDR2 is SQIVND (reference sequence). There are 15 residues in the CDR3. J gave up 0 bases and V 6 bases, and 6 bases lay outside the gene matches. This CDR3 reads CASSGLESSTDTQYF. For the CDR3, the DNA is TGTGCCAGTAGCGGACTAGAGTCTAGCACAGATACGCAGTATTTT. Full variable domain (rest looked up from reference TRBV19 and TRBJ2-3): DGGITQSPKYLFRKEGQNVTLSCEQNLNHDAMYWYRQDPGQGLRLIYYSQIVNDFQKGDIAEGYSVSREKKESFPLTVTSAQKNPTAFYLCASSGLESSTDTQYFGPGTRLTVL.

The chain recombines TRBV7-3 with TRBJ2-1; tentatively, D is TRBD1 (7 bases). Germline V lookup: CDR1 SGHTA, CDR2 FQGTGA. The CDR3 has 15 residues. Trimming removed 5 bases at V and 7 bases at J, with 18 bases between. The CDR3 loop is CASSPQGGNNNEQFF. CDR3 DNA: TGTGCCAGCAGCCCCCAGGGGGGAAATAATAATGAGCAGTTCTTC.

This rearrangement joins TRBV27 to TRBJ1-2; D uncertain. From germline, CDR1 is MNHEY and CDR2 SMNVEV (reference sequence). The CDR3 length is 14 residues. Trimming left V 3 bases short and J 2 bases short, with 10 bases between. The chain's CDR3 is CASSFRASNYGYTF. CDR3 DNA sequence: TGTGCCAGCAGTTTCCGCGCATCCAACTATGGCTACACCTTC.

This chain uses TRBV4-3 with TRBJ2-7; TRBD2 might be the D (7 bases). Trimming cost V 1 base and J 3 bases, with 10 bases left between them. The CDR3 sequence is 14 residues long. Germline loops: CDR1 LGHNA, CDR2 YSLEER. The DNA of the CDR3 is TGCGCCAGCAGCCAAGGGGGGGGCAACTACGAGCAGTACTTC. This encodes CASSQGGGNYEQYF.

This clone was seen only once. The CDR3 loop is CATSRLGQSTDTQYF. The CDR3 DNA is TGTGCCACCTCTCGTTTGGGACAGAGCACAGATACGCAGTATTTT. V gene TRBV15 combines with J gene TRBJ2-3; TRBD1 matches at 7 bases. The CDR3 contains 15 residues. Germline lookup yields CDR1 LNHNV and CDR2 YYDKDF (reference sequence). With V trimmed by 8 bases and J by 0 bases, 8 bases remained unmatched.

J is TRBJ1-1 and V is TRBV4-1; D might be TRBD1 (6 bases). This CDR3 region has 14 residues. The V gene's germline CDR1 is MGHRA and CDR2 YSYEKL. The ends were cut back, 3 bases at V and 1 base at J, with 9 bases in the middle. This CDR3 reads CASSQGARNTEAFF. CDR3 coding DNA: TGCGCCAGCAGCCAGGGGGCAAGGAACACTGAAGCTTTCTTT.

This chain connects TRBV2 to TRBJ2-7; D might be TRBD1 (7 bases). Germline assignment: CDR1 SNHLY and CDR2 FYNNEI. This CDR3 spans 14 amino acids. V was pared by 3 bases and J by 5 bases, with 14 bases between. The CDR3 spells CASSDLARGDEQYF. CDR3 nucleotides: TGTGCCAGCAGTGACCTAGCCAGGGGGGACGAGCAGTACTTC.

The gene calls are TRBV29-1 and TRBJ2-2; 9 bases agree with TRBD1. The CDR3 runs to 13 residues. CDR1 is SQVTM and CDR2 is ANQGSEA in the germline V gene. The junction had 3 bases not matched to a gene; V was cut back by 6 bases and J by 4 bases. CDR3 sequence reads: CSVGQGSTGELFF. For the CDR3, the DNA is TGCAGCGTCGGACAGGGGAGCACCGGGGAGCTGTTTTTT.

V is TRBV19 and J is TRBJ2-7; D is perhaps TRBD1 (6 bases). V shed 5 bases and J shed 3 bases, with 11 bases lying between them. Germline V CDR1 and CDR2: LNHDA, SQIVND (reference sequence). CDR3 length: 13 residues. The CDR3 protein is CASSYQGNYEQYF. The CDR3 DNA follows: TGTGCCAGTAGTTATCAGGGGAACTACGAGCAGTACTTC. The full variable domain, completed using reference TRBV19 and TRBJ2-7, is DGGITQSPKYLFRKEGQNVTLSCEQNLNHDAMYWYRQDPGQGLRLIYYSQIVNDFQKGDIAEGYSVSREKKESFPLTVTSAQKNPTAFYLCASSYQGNYEQYFGPGTRLTVT.

This rearrangement joins TRBV10-1 to TRBJ1-1; D may be TRBD1 (5 bases). Trimming removed 3 bases at V and 1 base at J, with 15 bases between. Germline CDR1 WNHNN, CDR2 SYGVQD (reference sequence). The CDR3 extends over 16 amino acids. The CDR3 loop reads CASSEVREGTNTEAFF. The CDR3 bases are TGCGCCAGCAGTGAAGTCAGGGAGGGGACGAACACTGAAGCTTTCTTT.

Comments on this clone: Different DNA sequences within this sample yield the same CDR3. The chain carries TRBV6-2 or TRBV6-3 and TRBJ2-7; D ambiguous. The CDR3 is 14 residues long. Germline V gene sequence: CDR1 MNHEY, CDR2 SVGEGT. The V and J ends lost 3 bases and 0 bases respectively, with 9 bases between them. CDR3 DNA: TGTGCCAGCAGTTATGATACTCCCTCCTACGAGCAGTACTTC. Its translation: CASSYDTPSYEQYF.

The V and J genes are TRBV5-4 and TRBJ2-3; 10 bases align to TRBD2. Trimming took 6 bases from V and 4 from J; bases not matched to a gene: 5. The CDR3 totals 14 residues. Germline-derived CDR1 and CDR2 are SGHNT and YYREEE (reference sequence). The DNA for the CDR3 is TGTGCCAGCAAGCAGCGGGGGGGCCCAGATACGCAGTATTTT. Translating gives CASKQRGGPDTQYF.

V is TRBV19 and J is TRBJ1-1, with TRBD1 identical over 10 bases. There are 15 residues in the CDR3. CDR1 is LNHDA and CDR2 is SQIVND in the germline V gene (reference sequence). After removal of 6 bases from V and 2 bases from J, the junction contained 6 bases not matched to a gene. CDR3 in DNA: TGTGCCAGTAGCCCCGACAGGGGGCGAAACACTGAAGCTTTCTTT. Translated, it gives CASSPDRGRNTEAFF.

The gene calls are TRBV6-5 and TRBJ1-2, with 8 bases lining up with TRBD1. The CDR3 length is 14 residues. Germline V gene data show CDR1 as MNHEY and CDR2 as SVGAGI. Trimming took 6 bases from V and 6 from J; bases not matched to a gene: 9. Written as DNA, the CDR3 is TGTGCCAGCAGAATGACAGGGGAGTTTCATGGCTACACCTTC. It yields the protein CASRMTGEFHGYTF.

A single count supports this clone. The genes are TRBV7-8 and TRBJ1-5; 7 bases agree with TRBD1. The germline CDR1 and CDR2 sequences are SGHVS and FQNEAQ. The CDR3 has 14 amino acids. V was pared by 3 bases and J by 6 bases, with 5 bases of the junction left unmatched. The DNA for the CDR3 is TGTGCCAGCAGCTTCGGGACAGTAACTCAGCCCCAGCATTTT. As protein: CASSFGTVTQPQHF.

CDR3 in amino acids: CASSLSSGDGYTF. In nucleotides, the CDR3 is TGTGCCAGCAGTTTAAGTTCAGGGGATGGCTACACCTTC. J is TRBJ1-2 and V is TRBV12-3 or TRBV12-4, with a tentative D call TRBD1 (6 bases). The CDR3 is made up of 13 amino acids. Deletions cut 2 bases from V and 6 bases from J, with 10 bases between.